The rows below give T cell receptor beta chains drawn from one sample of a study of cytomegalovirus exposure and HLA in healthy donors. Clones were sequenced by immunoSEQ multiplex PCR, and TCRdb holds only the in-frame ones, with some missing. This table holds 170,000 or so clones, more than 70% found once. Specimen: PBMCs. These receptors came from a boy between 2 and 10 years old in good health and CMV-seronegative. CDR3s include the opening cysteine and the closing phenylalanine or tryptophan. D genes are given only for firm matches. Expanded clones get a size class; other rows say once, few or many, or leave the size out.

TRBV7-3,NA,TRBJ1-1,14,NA,CASSYGSLNTEAFF,TGTGCCAGCAGCTACGGGAGCTTGAACACTGAAGCTTTCTTT
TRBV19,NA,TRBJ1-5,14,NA,CASSIYTGNQPQHF,TGTGCCAGTAGTATATACACAGGGAATCAGCCCCAGCATTTT
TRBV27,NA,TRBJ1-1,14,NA,CASSASTIYTEAFF,TGTGCCAGCAGCGCCAGTACCATTTACACTGAAGCTTTCTTT
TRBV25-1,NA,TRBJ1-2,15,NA,CASSAPGRSNYGYTF,TGTGCCAGCAGTGCCCCAGGGCGTTCTAACTATGGCTACACCTTC
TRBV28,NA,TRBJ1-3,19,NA,CASPPPGQMTYPPGNTIYF,TGTGCTTCACCCCCTCCGGGACAAATGACCTACCCGCCTGGAAACACCATATATTTT
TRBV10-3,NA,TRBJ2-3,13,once,CAISGGGTDTQYF,TGTGCCATAAGTGGAGGCGGCACAGATACGCAGTATTTT
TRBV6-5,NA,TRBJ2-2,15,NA,CASSYAGPNTGELFF,TGTGCCAGCAGTTACGCGGGGCCTAACACCGGGGAGCTGTTTTTT
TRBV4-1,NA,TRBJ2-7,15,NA,CASSQDRSGLSEQYF,TGCGCCAGCAGCCAAGATCGGTCAGGGCTCAGCGAGCAGTACTTC
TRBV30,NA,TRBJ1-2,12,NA,CAWSDRVLGYTF,TGTGCCTGGAGTGACAGGGTCCTGGGCTACACCTTC
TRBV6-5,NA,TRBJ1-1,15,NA,CASTHRVLGNTEAFF,TGTGCCAGCACCCACAGGGTCTTAGGGAACACTGAAGCTTTCTTT
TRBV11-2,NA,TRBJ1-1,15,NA,CASSLAGTLNTEAFF,TGTGCCAGCAGCTTAGCGGGGACTTTGAACACTGAAGCTTTCTTT
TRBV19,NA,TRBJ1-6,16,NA,CASSSPYRDYNSPLHF,TGTGCCAGTAGTTCCCCGTACAGGGACTACAATTCACCCCTCCACTTT
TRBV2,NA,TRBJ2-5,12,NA,CATGFSGETQYF,TGTGCCACGGGTTTTTCGGGAGAGACCCAGTACTTC
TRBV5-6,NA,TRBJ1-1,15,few,CASSLGRAGNTEAFF,TGTGCCAGCAGCTTGGGCAGGGCTGGGAACACTGAAGCTTTCTTT
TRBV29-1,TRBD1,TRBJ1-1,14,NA,CSVDRTGSNTEAFF,TGCAGCGTTGACCGGACAGGCTCGAACACTGAAGCTTTCTTT
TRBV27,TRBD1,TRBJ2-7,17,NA,CASSLSRGQASSYEQYF,TGTGCCAGCAGTTTATCAAGAGGACAGGCGAGCTCCTACGAGCAGTACTTC
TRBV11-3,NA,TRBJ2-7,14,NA,CASSLGGDSYEQYF,TGTGCCAGCAGCTTAGGGGGGGATTCCTACGAGCAGTACTTC
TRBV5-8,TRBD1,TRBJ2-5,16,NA,CASSHTWDSNQETQYF,TGTGCCAGCAGCCATACCTGGGACAGCAACCAAGAGACCCAGTACTTC
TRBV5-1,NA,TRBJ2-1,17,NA,CASSLNPPDRSYNEQFF,TGCGCCAGCAGCCTAAACCCCCCCGACAGGTCCTACAATGAGCAGTTCTTC
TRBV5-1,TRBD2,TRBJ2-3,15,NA,CASSLDTSGRDTQYF,TGCGCCAGCAGCTTGGATACTAGCGGGAGGGATACGCAGTATTTT
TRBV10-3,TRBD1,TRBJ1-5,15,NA,CAISEIGDRVLPQHF,TGTGCCATCAGTGAGATAGGGGACAGGGTATTGCCCCAGCATTTT
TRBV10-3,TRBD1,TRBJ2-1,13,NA,CATGGESYNEQFF,TGTGCCACAGGGGGCGAATCCTACAATGAGCAGTTCTTC
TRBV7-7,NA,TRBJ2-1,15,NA,CASSPLGQVGNEQFF,TGTGCTAGCAGCCCATTGGGACAAGTGGGAAATGAGCAGTTCTTC
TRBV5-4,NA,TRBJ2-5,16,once,CASSRATAGRQETQYF,TGTGCCAGCAGCCGGGCAACGGCAGGGCGGCAAGAGACCCAGTACTTC